One and the same sample provided the 22 T cell receptor beta chains below, sequenced in a study of cytomegalovirus exposure and HLA in healthy donors. This PCR relied on a set of 60 Vbeta primers and 13 Jbeta primers. Clones were sequenced by immunoSEQ multiplex PCR, and TCRdb holds only the in-frame ones, with some missing. The data contain over 100,000 clones, over 60% of them singletons. The material sequenced was PBMCs. The receptors shown here come from a woman younger than 35 in good health and CMV-seropositive.

This chain connects TRBV15 to TRBJ1-2; 7 bases agree with TRBD1. The CDR3 totals 14 residues. V dropped 1 base and J dropped 7; count of bases not matched to a gene: 6. CDR1 is LNHNV, CDR2 YYDKDF, per germline (reference sequence). This CDR3 reads CATSRGGGAFGYTF. The CDR3 nucleotides are TGTGCCACCAGCAGAGGAGGGGGCGCTTTTGGCTACACCTTC.

The V gene is TRBV27, the J gene TRBJ2-3; 12 nucleotides align to TRBD1. J was trimmed by 1 base and V by 5 bases; bases with no gene match: 13. This CDR3 is 19 amino acids long. Germline V gene data show CDR1 as MNHEY and CDR2 as SMNVEV (reference sequence). CDR3 DNA sequence: TGTGCCAGCAGTCCATCGCGGGACAGGGGGCTTAGGGGCACAGATACGCAGTATTTT. Translation gives CASSPSRDRGLRGTDTQYF.

This clone was observed a few times. The chain links TRBV19 to TRBJ1-5; D is ambiguous. Germline V gene sequence: CDR1 LNHDA, CDR2 SQIVND (reference sequence). The CDR3 spans 15 residues. V lost 2 bases and J 9 bases, leaving 17 bases between the germline ends. The CDR3: CASSIRGQDYGPQHF. The CDR3 DNA follows: TGTGCCAGTAGTATACGTGGGCAGGACTACGGGCCCCAGCATTTT.

The V and J genes are TRBV18 and TRBJ2-7; 8 nucleotides agree with TRBD2. The germline V gene has CDR1 KGHSH and CDR2 LQKENI. This CDR3 spans 14 amino acids. Trimming removed 2 bases from V and 4 bases from J; junction bases left unmatched: 4. The CDR3 sequence: CASSPIEREYEQYF. CDR3 bases: TGTGCCAGCTCACCAATTGAGCGGGAGTACGAGCAGTACTTC.

This clone was found once. The chain uses TRBV2 and TRBJ2-6, with 10 bases lining up with TRBD1. The CDR3 has 17 residues. Germline V lookup: CDR1 SNHLY, CDR2 FYNNEI. Trimming cost V 7 bases and J 0 bases; bases outside gene matches: 6. The CDR3 protein is CASTLGQGRSGANVLTF. CDR3 sequence (DNA): TGTGCCAGCACGTTGGGACAGGGGCGCTCTGGGGCCAACGTCCTGACTTTC.

The chain uses TRBV9 and TRBJ2-4, with D tentatively TRBD1 (5 bases). The V end was cut by 0 bases, the J end by 9 bases, with 22 bases between. The CDR3 length is 17 residues. The V gene's germline CDR1 is SGDLS and CDR2 YYNGEE. The CDR3 spells CASSVVEGFRANSIQYF. CDR3 nucleotide sequence: TGTGCCAGCAGCGTAGTTGAAGGGTTCAGGGCTAACAGCATTCAGTACTTC.

The J gene is TRBJ2-7, the V gene TRBV5-1, with 10 bases aligning to TRBD2. CDR3 length: 19 residues. Trimming took 2 bases from V and 4 from J; bases not matched to a gene: 18. Germline CDR1 and CDR2: SGHRS and YFSETQ. CDR3 sequence: CASSLLLAGEGPPIYEQYF. The CDR3 DNA reads TGCGCCAGCAGCTTACTTCTAGCGGGAGAGGGTCCCCCAATATACGAGCAGTACTTC.

CDR3 DNA: TGTGCCAGCACCTCCCCGTCTGAAGCTTTCTTT. Translated, it gives CASTSPSEAFF. The chain employs TRBV11-2 and TRBJ1-1, with D uncertain. Per germline, CDR1 SGHAT and CDR2 FQNNGV. Trimming removed 7 bases at V and 6 bases at J, with 9 bases between. The CDR3 covers 11 residues.

The rearrangement uses TRBV6-1 and TRBJ1-2, with D tentatively TRBD1 (6 bases). This CDR3 has 14 residues. Germline CDR1 reads MNHNS; CDR2 reads SASEGT. The V and J ends lost 6 bases and 0 bases respectively, with 11 bases between them. CDR3 DNA: TGTGCCAGCAGGTACAGGGAGCCTAACTATGGCTACACCTTC. Encoded protein: CASRYREPNYGYTF.

The CDR3 is CASSATGESAYEQYF. The CDR3, as DNA: TGTGCCAGCAGCGCCACCGGGGAGTCCGCCTACGAGCAGTACTTC. The chain recombines TRBV21-1 with TRBJ2-7; no check of the table's D call, TRBD2, against the DNA was made. TRBV21-1 is reported as a pseudogene. The CDR3 sequence is 15 residues long.

This chain links TRBV5-4 with TRBJ2-7; D gene unclear. The V gene lost 5 bases and the J gene lost 6 bases, with 21 bases spanning the gap. CDR1 and CDR2 (germline): SGHNT, YYREEE (reference sequence). The CDR3 runs to 15 residues. CDR3 amino acids: CASSPTVAISGEQYF. The CDR3 bases are TGTGCCAGCAGTCCCACAGTTGCTATATCCGGCGAGCAGTACTTC.

The chain joins TRBV7-6 to TRBJ2-7; 8 bases are shared with TRBD2. There are 15 residues in the CDR3. Losses at the gene ends were 5 bases for V and 0 bases for J; bases not matched to a gene: 6. Germline V lookup: CDR1 SGHVS, CDR2 FNYEAQ. This CDR3 reads CASSLLAETSYEQYF. In nucleotides, the CDR3 is TGTGCCAGCAGCCTACTAGCGGAAACCTCCTACGAGCAGTACTTC.

This rearrangement joins TRBV18 to TRBJ1-6; 7 bases line up with TRBD1. Trimming removed 3 bases from V and 10 bases from J; junction bases left unmatched: 6. Germline V gives CDR1 KGHSH, CDR2 LQKENI. The CDR3 has 14 residues. Here the CDR3 reads CASSPGQSDSPLHF. In DNA form, the CDR3 reads TGTGCCAGCTCACCGGGACAGTCGGACTCACCCCTCCACTTT.

This clone occurred once. The chain recombines TRBV28 with TRBJ2-2, with 11 bases identical to TRBD1. CDR3 length: 17 residues. The V gene end was trimmed by 2 bases and the J gene end by 4 bases; junction bases not matched to a gene: 6. The germline CDR1 and CDR2 sequences are MDHEN and SYDVKM. As DNA, the CDR3 is TGTGCCAGCAGTTTAATCCCGGGACAGGGGGTCACCGGGGAGCTGTTTTTT. This gives the protein CASSLIPGQGVTGELFF.

The chain uses TRBV29-1 and TRBJ2-2; TRBD1 matches at 7 bases. V shed 0 bases, J shed 4 bases, and the junction held 11 bases outside the gene matches. From germline, CDR1 is SQVTM and CDR2 ANQGSEA. There are 17 residues in the CDR3. CDR3 sequence reads: CSVEDRDRVSGTGELFF. CDR3 nucleotides: TGCAGCGTTGAAGATAGAGACAGGGTATCAGGCACCGGGGAGCTGTTTTTT.

The rearrangement links TRBV28 to TRBJ2-7; TRBD1 aligns across 7 bases. This CDR3 has 13 residues. Germline CDR1 and CDR2: MDHEN and SYDVKM. The ends lost 3 bases at V and 3 bases at J; junction bases unmatched: 2. CDR3 nucleotides: TGTGCCAGCAGTTTCCGGGACAGCTACGAGCAGTACTTC. Protein sequence: CASSFRDSYEQYF. Together with reference TRBV28 and TRBJ2-7, the CDR3 gives the full variable domain: DVKVTQSSRYLVKRTGEKVFLECVQDMDHENMFWYRQDPGLGLRLIYFSYDVKMKEKGDIPEGYSVSREKKERFSLILESASTNQTSMYLCASSFRDSYEQYFGPGTRLTVT.

The chain couples TRBV6-1 to TRBJ1-3, with D maybe TRBD1 (6 bases). CDR3 size: 15 residues. Germline CDR1 is MNHNS and CDR2 is SASEGT. The ends were cut back, 7 bases at V and 4 bases at J, with 17 bases in the middle. CDR3 bases: TGTGCCAGCACGGTGGGCAGGGGTCCAGGAAACACCATATATTTT. Encoded protein: CASTVGRGPGNTIYF.

The genes are TRBV30 and TRBJ1-5, with D tentatively TRBD1 (5 bases). Germline V gives CDR1 GTSNPN, CDR2 SVGIG (reference sequence). V dropped 0 bases and J dropped 2 bases, with 11 bases sitting between them. This CDR3 comprises 15 residues. DNA for the CDR3: TGTGCCTGGAGTGTAGGGGTTTGGGGCAATCAGCCCCAGCATTTT. This encodes CAWSVGVWGNQPQHF.

The genes are TRBV19 and TRBJ1-5; 9 bases line up with TRBD1. V trimming: 7 bases; J trimming: 1 base; junction bases outside the gene matches: 5. This CDR3 spans 15 amino acids. Germline loops: CDR1 LNHDA, CDR2 SQIVND (reference sequence). The DNA for the CDR3 is TGTGCCAGTATCGCTGACAGGGGGAGCAATCAGCCCCAGCATTTT. Translation gives CASIADRGSNQPQHF.

The CDR3, as DNA: TGTGCCAGCAGGACCGGGACTAGCGGCGCCTACGAGCAGTACTTC. Translation gives CASRTGTSGAYEQYF. The chain employs TRBV28 and TRBJ2-7, with 11 nucleotides matching TRBD2. The V and J ends lost 6 bases and 2 bases, in that order; junction bases with no gene match: 6. The CDR3 is 15 residues long. Germline V gene sequence: CDR1 MDHEN, CDR2 SYDVKM.

The chain has TRBV6-5 and TRBJ2-7; D is unclear. This CDR3 has 13 residues. CDR1 is MNHEY and CDR2 is SVGAGI in the germline V gene. Trimming stripped 0 bases from V and 6 bases from J, with 9 bases between. The CDR3 coding sequence is TGTGCCAGCAGTTACTCGACTCTAGGCGAGCAGTACTTC. It translates to CASSYSTLGEQYF.

This chain uses TRBV4-2 with TRBJ2-2; D unclear. Per the germline V gene, CDR1 is LGHNA and CDR2 is YNFKEQ. V was pared by 0 bases and J by 6 bases, with 5 bases between. This CDR3 contains 13 residues. The CDR3 DNA follows: TGTGCCAGCAGCCAAGATGGCTCCGGGGAGCTGTTTTTT. It codes for CASSQDGSGELFF.